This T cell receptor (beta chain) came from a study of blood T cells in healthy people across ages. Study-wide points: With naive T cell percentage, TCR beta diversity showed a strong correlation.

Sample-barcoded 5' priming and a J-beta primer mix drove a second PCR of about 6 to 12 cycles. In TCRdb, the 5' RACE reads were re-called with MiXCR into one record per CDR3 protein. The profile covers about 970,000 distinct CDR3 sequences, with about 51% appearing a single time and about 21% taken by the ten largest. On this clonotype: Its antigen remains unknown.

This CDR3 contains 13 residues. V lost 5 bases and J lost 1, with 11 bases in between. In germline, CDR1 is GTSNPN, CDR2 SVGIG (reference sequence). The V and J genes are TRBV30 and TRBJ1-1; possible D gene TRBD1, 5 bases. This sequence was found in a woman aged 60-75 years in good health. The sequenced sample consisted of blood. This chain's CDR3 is CAWSAGPNTEAFF. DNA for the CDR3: TGTGCCTGGTCAGCGGGGCCGAACACTGAAGCTTTCTTT. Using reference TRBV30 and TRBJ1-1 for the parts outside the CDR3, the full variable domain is SQTIHQWPATLVQPVGSPLSLECTVEGTSNPNLYWYRQAAGRGLQLLFYSVGIGQISSEVPQNLSASRPQDRQFILSSKKLLLSDSGFYLCAWSAGPNTEAFFGQGTRLTVV.